This T cell receptor (beta chain) appears in the sequencing data of a study of shared clonotypes between healthy human individuals. Profiled with immunoSEQ multiplex PCR; TCRdb holds only in-frame clones, not every one. The table includes hundreds of thousands of clones, 70% to 80% detected once. Germline V gives CDR1 SNHLY, CDR2 FYNNEI. The CDR3 totals 16 residues. The V end was cut by 5 bases, the J end by 6 bases, with 23 bases between. The study's findings and limits: Clonotype sharing among the donors was expected to vary with sequencing depth. The diversity represented, both genetic and in exposure history, was limited by few donors.

Comment on this clone: Its antigen is unidentified.

The material sequenced was PBMCs. The V call is TRBV2, the J call TRBJ2-7, with D perhaps matching TRBD1 (6 bases). The clonotype originates from a woman aged 40 to 49 in good health. Some clones in this sample may be carry-over from other donors' samples. CDR3 amino acids: CASSPYRAAQGTEQYF. In DNA, the CDR3 is TGTGCCAGCAGTCCCTACAGGGCGGCCCAGGGTACCGAGCAGTACTTC.